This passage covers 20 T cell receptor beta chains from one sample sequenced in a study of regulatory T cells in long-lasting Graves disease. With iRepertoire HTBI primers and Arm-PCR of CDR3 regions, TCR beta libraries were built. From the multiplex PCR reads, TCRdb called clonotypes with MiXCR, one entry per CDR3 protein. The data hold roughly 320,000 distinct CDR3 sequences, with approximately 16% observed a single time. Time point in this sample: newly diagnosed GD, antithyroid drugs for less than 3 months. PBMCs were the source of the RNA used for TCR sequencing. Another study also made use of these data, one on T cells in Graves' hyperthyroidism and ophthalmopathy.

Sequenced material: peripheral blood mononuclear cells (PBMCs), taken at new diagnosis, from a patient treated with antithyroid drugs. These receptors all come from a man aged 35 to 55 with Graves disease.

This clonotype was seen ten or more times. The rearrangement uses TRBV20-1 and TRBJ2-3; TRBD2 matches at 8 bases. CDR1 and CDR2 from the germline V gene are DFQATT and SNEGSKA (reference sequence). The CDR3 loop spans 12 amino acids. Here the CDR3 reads CSRAGDTDTQYF. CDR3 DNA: TGCAGCCGAGCGGGAGACACAGATACGCAGTATTTT.

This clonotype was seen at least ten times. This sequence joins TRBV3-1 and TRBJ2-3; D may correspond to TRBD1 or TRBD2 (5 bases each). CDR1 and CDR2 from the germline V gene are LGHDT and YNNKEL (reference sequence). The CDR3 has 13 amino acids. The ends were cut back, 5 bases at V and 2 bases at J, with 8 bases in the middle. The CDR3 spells CASSGGYTDTQYF. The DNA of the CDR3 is TGTGCCAGCAGCGGGGGATACACAGATACGCAGTATTTT.

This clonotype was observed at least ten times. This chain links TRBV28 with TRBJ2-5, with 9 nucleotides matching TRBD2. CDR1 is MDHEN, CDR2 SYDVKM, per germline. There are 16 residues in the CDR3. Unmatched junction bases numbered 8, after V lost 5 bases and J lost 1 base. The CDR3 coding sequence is TGTGCCAGCAGTCCCCGACTAGCGGTATTCCAAGAGACCCAGTACTTC. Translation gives CASSPRLAVFQETQYF.

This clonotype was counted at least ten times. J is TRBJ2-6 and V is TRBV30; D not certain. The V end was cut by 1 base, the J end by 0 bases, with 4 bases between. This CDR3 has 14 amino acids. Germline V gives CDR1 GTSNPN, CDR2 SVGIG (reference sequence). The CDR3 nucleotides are TGTGCCTGGAGTGGCCTCTCTGGGGCCAACGTCCTGACTTTC. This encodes CAWSGLSGANVLTF.

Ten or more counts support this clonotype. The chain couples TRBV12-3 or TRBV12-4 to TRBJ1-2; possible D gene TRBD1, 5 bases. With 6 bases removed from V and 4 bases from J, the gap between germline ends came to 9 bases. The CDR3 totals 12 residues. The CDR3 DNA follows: TGTGCCAGCAGGGGGCGAGTCTATGGCTACACCTTC. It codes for CASRGRVYGYTF.

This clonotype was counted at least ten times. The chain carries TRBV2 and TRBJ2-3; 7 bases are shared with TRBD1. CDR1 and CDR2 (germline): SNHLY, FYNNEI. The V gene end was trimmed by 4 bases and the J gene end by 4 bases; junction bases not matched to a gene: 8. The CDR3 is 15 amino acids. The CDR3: CASSGYRGVADTQYF. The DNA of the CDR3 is TGTGCCAGCAGTGGATACAGGGGCGTCGCAGATACGCAGTATTTT. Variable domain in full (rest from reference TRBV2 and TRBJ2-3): EPEVTQTPSHQVTQMGQEVILRCVPISNHLYFYWYRQILGQKVEFLVSFYNNEISEKSEIFDDQFSVERPDGSNFTLKIRSTKLEDSAMYFCASSGYRGVADTQYFGPGTRLTVL.

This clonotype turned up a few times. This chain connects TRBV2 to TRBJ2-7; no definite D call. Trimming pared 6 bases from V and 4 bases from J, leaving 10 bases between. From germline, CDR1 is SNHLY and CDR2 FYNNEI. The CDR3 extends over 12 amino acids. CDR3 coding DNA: TGTGCCAGCAGCCGCTTTGGGTACGAGCAGTACTTC. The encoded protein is CASSRFGYEQYF.

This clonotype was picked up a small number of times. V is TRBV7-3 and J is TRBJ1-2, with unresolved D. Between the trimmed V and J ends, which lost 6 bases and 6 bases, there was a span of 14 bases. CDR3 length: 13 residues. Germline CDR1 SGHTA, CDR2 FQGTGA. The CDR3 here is CASSYGFGDGYTF. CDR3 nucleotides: TGTGCCAGCAGTTACGGTTTCGGGGATGGCTACACCTTC.

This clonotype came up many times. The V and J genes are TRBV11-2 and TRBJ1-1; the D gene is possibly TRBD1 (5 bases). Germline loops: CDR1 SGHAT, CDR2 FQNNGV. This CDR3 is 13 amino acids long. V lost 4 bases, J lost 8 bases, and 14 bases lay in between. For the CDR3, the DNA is TGTGCCAGCAGCTCCGGACTGAGGGACGAAGCTTTCTTT. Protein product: CASSSGLRDEAFF.

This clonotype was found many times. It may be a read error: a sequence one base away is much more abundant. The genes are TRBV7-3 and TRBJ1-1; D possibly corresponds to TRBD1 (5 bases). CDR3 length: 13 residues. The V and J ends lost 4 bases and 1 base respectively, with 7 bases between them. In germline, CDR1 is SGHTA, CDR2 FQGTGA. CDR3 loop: CASSWGPNTEAFF. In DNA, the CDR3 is TGTGCCAGCAGCTGGGGACCGAACACTGAAGCTTTCTTT.

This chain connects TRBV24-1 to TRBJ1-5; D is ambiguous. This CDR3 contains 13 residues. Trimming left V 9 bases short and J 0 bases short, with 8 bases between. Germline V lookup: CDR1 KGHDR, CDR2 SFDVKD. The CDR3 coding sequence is TGTGCCACCGAACGGGATAGCAATCAGCCCCAGCATTTT. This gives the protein CATERDSNQPQHF.

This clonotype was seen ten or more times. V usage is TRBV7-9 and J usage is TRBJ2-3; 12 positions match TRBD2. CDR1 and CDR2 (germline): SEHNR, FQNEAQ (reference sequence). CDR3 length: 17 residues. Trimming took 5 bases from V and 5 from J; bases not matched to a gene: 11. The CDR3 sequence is CASSGSGTSGGIDTQYF. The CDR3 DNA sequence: TGTGCCAGCAGCGGTAGTGGAACTAGCGGGGGGATAGATACGCAGTATTTT.

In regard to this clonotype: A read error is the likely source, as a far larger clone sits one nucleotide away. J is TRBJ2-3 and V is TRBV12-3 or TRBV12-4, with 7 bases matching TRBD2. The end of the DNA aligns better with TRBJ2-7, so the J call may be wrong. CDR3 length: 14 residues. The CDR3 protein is CANTFSGRGNEQYF. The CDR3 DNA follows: TGTGCCAACACCTTCTCGGGGCGGGGGAACGAGCAGTACTTC.

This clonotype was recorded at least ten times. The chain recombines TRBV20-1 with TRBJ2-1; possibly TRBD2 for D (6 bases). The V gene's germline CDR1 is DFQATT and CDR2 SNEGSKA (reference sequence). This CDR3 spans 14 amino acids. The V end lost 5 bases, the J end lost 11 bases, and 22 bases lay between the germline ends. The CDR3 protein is CSAYRDSLTGQQFF. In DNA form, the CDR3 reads TGCAGTGCTTACCGGGACTCACTAACTGGGCAGCAGTTCTTC.

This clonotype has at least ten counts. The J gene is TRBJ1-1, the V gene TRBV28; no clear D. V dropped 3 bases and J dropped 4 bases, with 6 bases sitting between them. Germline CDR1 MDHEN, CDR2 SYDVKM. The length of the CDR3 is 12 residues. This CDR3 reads CASSLTSTEAFF. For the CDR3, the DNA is TGTGCCAGCAGTTTGACGAGCACTGAAGCTTTCTTT. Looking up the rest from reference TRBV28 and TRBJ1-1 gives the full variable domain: DVKVTQSSRYLVKRTGEKVFLECVQDMDHENMFWYRQDPGLGLRLIYFSYDVKMKEKGDIPEGYSVSREKKERFSLILESASTNQTSMYLCASSLTSTEAFFGQGTRLTVV.

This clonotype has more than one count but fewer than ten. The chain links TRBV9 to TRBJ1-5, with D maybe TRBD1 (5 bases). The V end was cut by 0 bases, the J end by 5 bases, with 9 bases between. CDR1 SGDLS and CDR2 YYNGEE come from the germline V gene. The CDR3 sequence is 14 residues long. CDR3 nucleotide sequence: TGTGCCAGCAGCGTAGAGGACACCGATCAGCCCCAGCATTTT. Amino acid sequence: CASSVEDTDQPQHF.

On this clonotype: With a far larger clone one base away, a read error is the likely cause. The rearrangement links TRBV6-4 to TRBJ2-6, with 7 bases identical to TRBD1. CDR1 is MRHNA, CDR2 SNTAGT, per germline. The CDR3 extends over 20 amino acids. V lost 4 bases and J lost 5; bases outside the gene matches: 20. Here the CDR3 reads CASSVWDAGTAGVWANVLTF. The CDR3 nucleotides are TGTGCCAGCAGTGTATGGGACGCCGGGACAGCTGGAGTCTGGGCCAACGTCCTGACTTTC.

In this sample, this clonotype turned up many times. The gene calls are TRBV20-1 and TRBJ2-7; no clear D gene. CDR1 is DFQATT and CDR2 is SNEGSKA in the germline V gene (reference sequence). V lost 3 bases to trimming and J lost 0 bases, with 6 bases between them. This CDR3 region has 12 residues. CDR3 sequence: CSASPSSYEQYF. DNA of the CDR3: TGCAGTGCTAGCCCTAGCTCCTACGAGCAGTACTTC.

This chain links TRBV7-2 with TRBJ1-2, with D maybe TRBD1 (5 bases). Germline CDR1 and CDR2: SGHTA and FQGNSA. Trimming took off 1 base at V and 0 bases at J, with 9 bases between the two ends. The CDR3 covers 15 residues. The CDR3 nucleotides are TGTGCCAGCAGCTTAGGGCCAGGGTCTAACTATGGCTACACCTTC. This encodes CASSLGPGSNYGYTF.

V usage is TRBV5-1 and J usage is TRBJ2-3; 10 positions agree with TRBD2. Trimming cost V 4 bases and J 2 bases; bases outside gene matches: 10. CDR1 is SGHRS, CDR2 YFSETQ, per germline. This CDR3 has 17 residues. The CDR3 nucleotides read TGCGCCAGCAGCCTAGCTAGCGGGGGATTAAACACAGATACGCAGTATTTT. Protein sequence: CASSLASGGLNTDTQYF.